Listed here is a single TCR beta chain. The record originates from a study of blood T cell repertoires in COVID-19. In the study overall: The United States, Italy and Spain supplied acute and convalescent COVID-19 samples.

Some clones are missing from TCRdb's copy, which holds only in-frame ones; the method was immunoSEQ multiplex PCR. The sample holds about 300,000 clones; roughly four fifths are singletons and the top ten take roughly 9.4%. Germline-derived CDR1 and CDR2 are LNHNV and YYDKDF (reference sequence). V lost 0 bases and J lost 7, with 6 bases in between. The CDR3 has 13 residues. The receptor was isolated from a woman aged 50 to 65 who had recovered from COVID-19. The source material was peripheral blood. V usage is TRBV15 and J usage is TRBJ1-4; D is unclear. The CDR3: CATSRDQVEKLFF. In DNA form, the CDR3 reads TGTGCCACCAGCAGAGATCAGGTTGAAAAACTGTTTTTT.